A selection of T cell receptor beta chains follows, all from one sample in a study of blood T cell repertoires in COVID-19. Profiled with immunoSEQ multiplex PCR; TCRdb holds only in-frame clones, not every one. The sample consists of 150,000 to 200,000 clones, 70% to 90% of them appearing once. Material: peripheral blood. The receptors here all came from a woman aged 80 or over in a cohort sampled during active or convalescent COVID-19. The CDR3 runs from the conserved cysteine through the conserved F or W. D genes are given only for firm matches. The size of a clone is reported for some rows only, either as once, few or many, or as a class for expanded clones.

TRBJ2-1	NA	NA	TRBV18	TGTGCCAGCTCCCTCCGGGTAGACAATGAGCAGTTCTTC	CASSLRVDNEQFF
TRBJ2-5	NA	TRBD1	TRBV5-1	TGCGCCAGCAGCAGAACGGGGACAGGGGAGACCCAGTACTTC	CASSRTGTGETQYF
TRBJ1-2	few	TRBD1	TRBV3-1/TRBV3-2	TGTGCCAGCAGCCTCAGACAGGGCGGCTACACCTTC	CASSLRQGGYTF
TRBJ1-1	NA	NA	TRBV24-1	TGTGCCACCAGTGATTCCGGGACAAAGATGAACACTGAAGCTTTCTTT	CATSDSGTKMNTEAFF
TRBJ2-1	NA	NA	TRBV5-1	TGCGCCAGCAGCTCGGACTTTCGACCCTACAATGAGCAGTTCTTC	CASSSDFRPYNEQFF
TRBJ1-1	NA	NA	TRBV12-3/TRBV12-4	TGTGCCAGCAGTTTACTAAATCCCCCTGAAGCTTTCTTT	CASSLLNPPEAFF
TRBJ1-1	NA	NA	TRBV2	TGTGCCAGCAGACCCCCGGGACTGGGAGGAAACACTGAAGCTTTCTTT	CASRPPGLGGNTEAFF
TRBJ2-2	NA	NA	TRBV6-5	TGTGCCAGCAGCCAGGTCGCAACCGGGGAGCTGTTTTTT	CASSQVATGELFF
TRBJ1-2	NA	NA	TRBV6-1	TGTGCCAGCAGTGAGGGGAGATATGGCTACACCTTC	CASSEGRYGYTF
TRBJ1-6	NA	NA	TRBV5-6	TGTGCCAGCAGCCCCTTGTCCGGAGTGGGTTCACCCCTCCACTTT	CASSPLSGVGSPLHF
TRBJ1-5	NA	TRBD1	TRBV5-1	TGCGCCAGCAGCTTTTTGACAGGGTCGGATCAGCCCCAGCATTTT	CASSFLTGSDQPQHF
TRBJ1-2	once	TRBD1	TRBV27	TGTGCCAGCAGACGACAAAGCGGACAGGGAGGCTATGGCTACACCTTC	CASRRQSGQGGYGYTF
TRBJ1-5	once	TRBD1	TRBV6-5	TGTGCCAGCAGCCGACAGGGGCTGGATCAGCCCCAGCATTTT	CASSRQGLDQPQHF
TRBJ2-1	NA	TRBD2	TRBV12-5	TGTGCTAGTGGTTTGAAAAGGACTAGCGGGAGGCCCACGTTTCCCATTGAGCAGTTCTTC	CASGLKRTSGRPTFPIEQFF
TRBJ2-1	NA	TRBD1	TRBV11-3	TGTGCCAGCAGCCCCAACTGGACAGGGGGCTCCTACAATGAGCAGTTCTTC	CASSPNWTGGSYNEQFF
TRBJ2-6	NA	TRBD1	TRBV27	TGTGCCAGCAGTAGGGGGCTTTTTTTTGGGGCCAACGTCCTGACTTTC	CASSRGLFFGANVLTF
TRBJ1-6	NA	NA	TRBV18	TGTGCCAGCTCACCGGGAGGAAATTCACCCCTCCACTTT	CASSPGGNSPLHF
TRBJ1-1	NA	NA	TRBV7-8	TGTGCCAGCAGCCTCGGAGGTAGGAACACTGAAGCTTTCTTT	CASSLGGRNTEAFF
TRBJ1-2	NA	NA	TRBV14	TGTGCCAGCAGCCAAGGACAGCTTTATGGCTACACCTTC	CASSQGQLYGYTF
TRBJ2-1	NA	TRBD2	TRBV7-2	TGTGCCAGCAGCTTCCGACTAGCGGGCACCTCGGGGCAGTTCTTC	CASSFRLAGTSGQFF
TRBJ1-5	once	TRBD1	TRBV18	TGTGCCAGCTCACCAAGGGACAGGGAGTACGGCAATCAGCCCCAGCATTTT	CASSPRDREYGNQPQHF
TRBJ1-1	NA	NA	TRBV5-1	TGCGCCAGCAGCTTGGATAGGGTGGTTTCGGGGAGTGAAGCTTTCTTT	CASSLDRVVSGSEAFF
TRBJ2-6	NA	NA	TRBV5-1	TGCGCCAGCAGCTTGAACGTCAGGGGATCGGCTGGGGCCAACGTCCTGACTTTC	CASSLNVRGSAGANVLTF
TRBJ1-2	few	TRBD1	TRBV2	TGTGCCAGCAGTGAAAGGGGGCGACAGTTCTATGGCTACACCTTC	CASSERGRQFYGYTF
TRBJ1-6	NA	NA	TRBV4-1	TGCGCCAGCAGGCGCTTGGCGGGGGTAGGTAATTCACCCCTCCACTTT	CASRRLAGVGNSPLHF
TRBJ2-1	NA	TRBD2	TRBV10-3	TGTGCCATCAGCAAAAGGACTCTAGCGGGATACTTTTCGGCCGAAAACAATGAGCAGTTCTTC	CAISKRTLAGYFSAENNEQFF
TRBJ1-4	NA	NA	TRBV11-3	TGTGCCAGCAGCTCGTCTTATTCGGGGAGCTCACGCGATGAAAAACTGTTTTTT	CASSSSYSGSSRDEKLFF
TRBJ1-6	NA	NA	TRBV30	TGTGCCTGGAGTAGGAGGAGCTCCTATAATTCACCCCTCCACTTT	CAWSRRSSYNSPLHF
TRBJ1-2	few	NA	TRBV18	TGTGCCAGCTCCTCGGACAGTTCTAACTATGGCTACACCTTC	CASSSDSSNYGYTF
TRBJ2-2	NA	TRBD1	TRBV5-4	TGTGCCAGCAGTTCGGGACAGGGCTACACCGGGGAGCTGTTTTTT	CASSSGQGYTGELFF
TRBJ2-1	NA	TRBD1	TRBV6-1	TGTGCCAGCAGTGAAGCATCGGGACAGTACAATGAGCAGTTCTTC	CASSEASGQYNEQFF
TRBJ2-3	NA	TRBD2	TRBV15	TGTGCCACCAGCCCAGGGACTAGCGCTAACACAGATACGCAGTATTTT	CATSPGTSANTDTQYF
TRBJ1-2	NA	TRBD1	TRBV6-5	TGTGCCAGCAGTTGGACAGGGATCTATGGCTACACCTTC	CASSWTGIYGYTF
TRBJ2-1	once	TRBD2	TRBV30	TGTGCCTGGAGTGTACTTAGTGGACTAGCGGACTACAATGAGCAGTTCTTC	CAWSVLSGLADYNEQFF
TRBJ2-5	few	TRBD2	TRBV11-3	TGTGCCAGCAGCCTGCGGACTAGCGGGGGAGAGACCCAGTACTTC	CASSLRTSGGETQYF
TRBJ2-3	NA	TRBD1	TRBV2	TGTGCCAGCAGGGACAGGGGAGATACGCAGTATTTT	CASRDRGDTQYF
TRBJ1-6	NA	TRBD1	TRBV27	TGTGCCAGCAGTCAGATACCGGGACAGGGGATCTATAATTCACCCCTCCACTTT	CASSQIPGQGIYNSPLHF
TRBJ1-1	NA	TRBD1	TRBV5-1	TGCGCCAGCAGCTTACGGGACAGGGGAGCTGAAGCTTTCTTT	CASSLRDRGAEAFF
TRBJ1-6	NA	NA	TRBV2	TGTGCCAGCAGTGACAGGGGTGTCGGCTCACCCCTCCACTTT	CASSDRGVGSPLHF
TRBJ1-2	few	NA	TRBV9	TGTGCCAGCAGCGTCGCGGCCCTAACAGGGATATATGGCTACACCTTC	CASSVAALTGIYGYTF
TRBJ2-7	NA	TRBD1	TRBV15	TGTGCCACCAGCAGAGAGGTCGGACAGGGGGCAGGTTGGGTGTACGAGCAGTACTTC	CATSREVGQGAGWVYEQYF
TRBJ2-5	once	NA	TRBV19	TGTGCCAGTAGTATGTTTACAGCAAAAGAGACCCAGTACTTC	CASSMFTAKETQYF
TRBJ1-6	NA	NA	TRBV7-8	TGTGCCAGCAGCTTAGGACAGGACTATAATTCACCCCTCCACTTT	CASSLGQDYNSPLHF
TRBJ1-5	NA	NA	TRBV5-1	TGCGCCAGCAGCCCCGGGACACAAAGCAATCAGCCCCAGCATTTT	CASSPGTQSNQPQHF
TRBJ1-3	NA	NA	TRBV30	TGTGCCTGGAGTGTAATCGCTACAGGGACTGGAAACACCATATATTTT	CAWSVIATGTGNTIYF
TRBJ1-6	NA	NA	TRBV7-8	TGTGCCAGCAGCTTAGCTCGTGGGGGGAATTCACCCCTCCACTTT	CASSLARGGNSPLHF
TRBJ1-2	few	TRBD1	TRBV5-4	TGTGCCAGCAGCATAGACAGGGCGACCTATGGCTACACCTTC	CASSIDRATYGYTF
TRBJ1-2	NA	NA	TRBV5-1	TGCGCCAGCAGCTTGGAACGGTTCTATGGCTACACCTTC	CASSLERFYGYTF
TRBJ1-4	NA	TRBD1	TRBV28	TGTGCCAGCCACCCGACAGGGAAGGCTAATGAAAAACTGTTTTTT	CASHPTGKANEKLFF
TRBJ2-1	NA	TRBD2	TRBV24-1	TGTGCCACCAGTGACACCGGGACTAAGCAGTTCTTC	CATSDTGTKQFF
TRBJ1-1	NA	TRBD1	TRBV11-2	TGTGCCAGCAGCTTCTGGGACAGGCGCCCTATGAACACTGAAGCTTTCTTT	CASSFWDRRPMNTEAFF
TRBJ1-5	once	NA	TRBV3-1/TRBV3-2	TGTGCCAGCAGCCTCGGCGGAGTGCAGCCCCAGCATTTT	CASSLGGVQPQHF
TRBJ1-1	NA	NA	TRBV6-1	TGTGCCAGCAGTGATCCCCGAGAGGCAGGAGGGTTTAACACTGAAGCTTTCTTT	CASSDPREAGGFNTEAFF
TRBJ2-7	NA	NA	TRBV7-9	TGTGCCAGCAGTACTTTTACGGGGGGCGGCGAGCAGTACTTC	CASSTFTGGGEQYF
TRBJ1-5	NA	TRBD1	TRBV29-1	TGCAGCGTAAGGACAGGTAATAGCAATCAGCCCCAGCATTTT	CSVRTGNSNQPQHF
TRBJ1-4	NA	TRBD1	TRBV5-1	TGCGCCAGCAGCTACGGACAGGGTAATGAAAAACTGTTTTTT	CASSYGQGNEKLFF
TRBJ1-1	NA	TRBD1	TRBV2	TGTGCCAGCAATCCGGACAGGGACGGGACTGAAGCTTTCTTT	CASNPDRDGTEAFF
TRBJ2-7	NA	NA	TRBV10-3	TGTGCCATCAGTGAGTATGGACAGAGCTCCTACGAGCAGTACTTC	CAISEYGQSSYEQYF
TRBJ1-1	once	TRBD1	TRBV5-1	TGCGCCAGCAGCGAGAGGCGACCTGGGACAGAATACCAACGGAACACTGAAGCTTTCTTT	CASSERRPGTEYQRNTEAFF
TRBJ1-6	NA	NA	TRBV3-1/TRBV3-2	TGTGCCAGCAGCCAACGGAGGAGCTCCTATAATTCACCCCTCCACTTT	CASSQRRSSYNSPLHF